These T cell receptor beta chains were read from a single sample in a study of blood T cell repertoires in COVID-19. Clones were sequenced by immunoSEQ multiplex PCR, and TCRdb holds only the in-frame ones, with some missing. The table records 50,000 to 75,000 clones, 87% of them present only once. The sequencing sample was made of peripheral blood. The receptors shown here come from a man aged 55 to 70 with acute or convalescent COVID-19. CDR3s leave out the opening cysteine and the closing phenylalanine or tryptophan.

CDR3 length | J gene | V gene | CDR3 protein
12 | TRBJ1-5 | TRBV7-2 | ASSSTGVSQPQH
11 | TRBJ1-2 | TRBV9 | ASTQGGEGGYT
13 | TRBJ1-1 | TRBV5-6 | ASSFTGQGLPEAF
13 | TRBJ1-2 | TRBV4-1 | ASSRLQGGGYGYT
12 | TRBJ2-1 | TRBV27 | ASSPRLSGNEQF
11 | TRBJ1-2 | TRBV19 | ASSIVRQGSYT
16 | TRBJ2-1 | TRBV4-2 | ASSHPIDAAPALVEQF
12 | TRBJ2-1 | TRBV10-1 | ASSEAGQYNEQF
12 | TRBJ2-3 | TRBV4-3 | ASSPGTGFGTQY
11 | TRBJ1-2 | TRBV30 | ARDDRIKEGYT
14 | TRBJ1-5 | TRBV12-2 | ASRLLRGAVCQPQH
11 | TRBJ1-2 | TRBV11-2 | ASSLGAQYGYT
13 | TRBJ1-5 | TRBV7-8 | ASSPGTGSNQPQH
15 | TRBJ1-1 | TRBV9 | ASSVAWGDRGNTEAF
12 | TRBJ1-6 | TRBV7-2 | ASAGQGGNSPLH
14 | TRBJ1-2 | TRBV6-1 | ASSELPGQGGDGYT
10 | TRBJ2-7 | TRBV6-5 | ASSFTQGEQY
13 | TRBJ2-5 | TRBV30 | ACSRGRTVQETQY
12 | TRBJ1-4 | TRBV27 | ASRKDREGEKLF
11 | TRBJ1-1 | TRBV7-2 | ASSFGSNTEAF
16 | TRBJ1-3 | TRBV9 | ASSPWAGGAISGNTIY
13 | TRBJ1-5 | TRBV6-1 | ASSEPAAANQPQH
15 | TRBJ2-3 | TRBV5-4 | ASSLLGGLKDTDTQY
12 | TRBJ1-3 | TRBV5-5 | ASSLGFGGNTIY
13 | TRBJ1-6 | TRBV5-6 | ASSFQAGDNSPLH
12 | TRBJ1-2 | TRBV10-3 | AIRDSGQGYGYT
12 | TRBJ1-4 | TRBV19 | ASSIDRGTEKLF
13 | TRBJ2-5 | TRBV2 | ASSEARASGGAQY
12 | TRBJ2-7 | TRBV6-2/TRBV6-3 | ASSSGLAGYEQY
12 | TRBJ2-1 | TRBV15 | ATSRDGGLALQF
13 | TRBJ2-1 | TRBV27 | ASSKISTGVEEQF
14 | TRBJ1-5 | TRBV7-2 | ASSLVAGGSNQPQH
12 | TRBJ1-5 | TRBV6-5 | ASSPLGGEQPQH
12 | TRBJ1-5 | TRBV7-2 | ASSPGKGRQPQH
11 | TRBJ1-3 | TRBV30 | AWSILSGNTIY
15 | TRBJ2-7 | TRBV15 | ATSPMKGTRTGYEQY
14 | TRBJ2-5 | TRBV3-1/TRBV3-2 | ASSQWQGGGQETQY
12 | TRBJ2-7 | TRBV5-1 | ASSLSQGTGEQY
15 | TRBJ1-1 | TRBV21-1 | ASSTVIKDRGATGAF
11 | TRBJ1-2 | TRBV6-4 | ASSREAGNGYT
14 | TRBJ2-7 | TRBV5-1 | ASSLDGQGAFREQY